What follows describes a single T cell receptor (beta chain). What this receptor recognizes is not known. Base quality data are lacking; no much larger clone is found one base away. Donors were healthy HIV-negative adults with no recently reported acute infections or vaccinations. Every donor was a Caucasian adult residing in Nashville, Tennessee, USA. Magnetic negative selection was used to enrich CD4+ T cells, after which naive cells were positively selected on CD45RA and the negative fraction became the memory subset. Blood was obtained by leukapheresis, after which PBMCs were separated by Ficoll-Histopaque density gradient centrifugation and cryopreserved in liquid nitrogen vapor phase. Purity and quantity of every magnetically sorted T cell population were checked by analytical flow cytometry. Genomic DNA was isolated from each sorted fraction and quantified by UV absorbance on a Nanodrop 2000c.

CDR1 and CDR2 (SEHNR, FQNEAQ) derive from the germline V gene (reference sequence). The germline ends are 7 bases apart after V is trimmed by 1 base and J by 3 bases. The CDR3 runs 14 residues from the cysteine to the phenylalanine. The entry retains the CDR3 DNA only, 42 bases that are in frame from base 1. The sample originates from a study of shared clonotypes between healthy human individuals (TCRdb year 2020). Background for the entire study: A couple of women and three men aged 18 to 49 years were included in the cohort. For each donor, three plates each were used for CD4 naive and CD4 memory, two plates were used for CD8 naive, and one plate was used for CD8 memory. To estimate repertoire size and how much clonotypes are shared between individuals, the study performed deep sequencing of blood TCR repertoires from roughly five healthy adults. To increase sequencing depth and limit assay-specific biases, different laboratories used diverse techniques to prepare libraries and sequence TCR repertoires. Each donor's leukapheresis produced roughly between about 0.9 and 9.5 billion PBMCs. Here is what the overall study found, with its caveats: Compared with non-shared clonotypes, the clonotypes found in all four sorted-subset donors had higher generation probabilities. Because the study included a small number of donors, the genetic and exposure-history diversity represented was limited. Pairwise subsampling led to the expectation that sequencing depth would affect the degree of clonotype sharing among donors. Across four donors, around 5% of naive CD4, roughly 3.3% of naive CD8, roughly 2.2% of memory CD4, and about 0.4% of memory CD8 clonotypes were shared. Naive subsets generally had larger estimated clonotype richness than memory subsets. Even with the large sequencing depth, rarefaction of the sorted-subset datasets indicated that sequencing was incomplete. Sampling was restricted to blood, and TCR repertoires in tissues likely differ from the TCR repertoires found in blood.

TCR CDR3 regions were amplified from genomic DNA by multiplex PCR using the deep immunoSEQ assay. Extracted genomic DNA from each cell subset was spread evenly across all wells of several immunoSEQ 96-well plates, with each plate serving as a replicate. For sorted subsets, each replicate PCR was loaded with approximately 200 ng genomic DNA, equivalent to 30,000 or so T cell genomes. The purified libraries were quantified using a Qubit 3.0 fluorometer, sized with a Bioanalyzer 2100, and then quantified again using the KAPA Library Quantification kit. Each immunoSEQ 96-well plate was sequenced on its own single-read 150-cycle Illumina NextSeq 550 flow cell. Concerning the study's data processing: Because the immunoSEQ output held only junctional sequences and lacked quality scores, the filtering could not match the filtering applied to full-length reads. To assign V/J genes and CDR3, sequences were annotated against IMGT germline references using PyIR, a Python wrapper for IgBLAST v1.9. Reads were removed for weak V/J assignments (E-value above 1e-6), missing CDR3, stop codons, out-of-frame junctions, or ambiguous translated residues. V3J clonotypes were defined as sequences sharing the same inferred V gene, J gene, and CDR3 amino acid sequence. Percentage overlap between repertoires was calculated by dividing the number of shared unique clonotypes by the size of the smaller repertoire. Richness of each repertoire was evaluated using RTK rarefaction, the Chao1 estimator, and Recon v2.1 estimates of unobserved clonotypes. OLGA was used to compute generation probabilities for all TCRbeta clonotypes that the gDNA method yielded from a handful of donors. TCRdb stores this immuneACCESS table with in-frame sequences only. Part of the clones is absent; in the studies checked, under half of the shortfall reflects unresolved V genes, and no reason is known for the rest. That table gives V, J and clone size, and the DNA gave D and trimming. This sample gives roughly 1,000,000 clones in total; approximately 80% of them show up just once. Roughly 0.65% of the sample is in the top ten clones.

The sample was memory CD4+ T cells from PBMCs. Taken with the paper, the label for cell subset or site translates to: CD45RA-negative fraction. This receptor was obtained from a man between 18 and 29 years old in good health. Some clones in this sample may be carry-over from other donors' samples. Recombination connected TRBV7-9 to TRBJ1-5, and possibly TRBD1, on 5 matching bases. The DNA sequence follows: TGTGCCAGCAGCTTAGTGGGGCCCAATCAGCCCCAGCATTTT. This codes for CASSLVGPNQPQHF.